The 5 T cell receptor beta chains below were found in one sample sequenced in a study of CD8+ T cells in alopecia areata. As to treatment: oral pan-JAK inhibitor, 5-10 mg twice daily. RNA extraction and reverse transcription yielded cDNA as sequencing template. The protocol was immunoSEQ multiplex PCR, while the TCRdb copy is restricted to in-frame clones and leaves out a portion. There are approximately 300,000 clones in the sample; 58% occur only once, and approximately 2% lies in the top ten. Sequenced material: CD4+ T cells sorted from blood, taken at week 24, from a patient treated with tofacitinib. All receptors derive from a human donor with alopecia areata.

V and J are TRBV5-4 and TRBJ2-3; 7 bases line up with TRBD1. Trimming cost V 2 bases and J 2 bases; bases outside gene matches: 5. Germline V gives CDR1 SGHNT, CDR2 YYREEE (reference sequence). This CDR3 comprises 15 residues. The CDR3 DNA follows: TGTGCCAGCAGCTTCGGAAGGGGGCTCACAGATACGCAGTATTTT. Amino acid sequence: CASSFGRGLTDTQYF.

This clone was counted ten times or more. The chain recombines TRBV4-3 with TRBJ2-7, with D perhaps TRBD1 or TRBD2 (5 bases each). The CDR3 loop spans 15 amino acids. Germline V lookup: CDR1 LGHNA, CDR2 YSLEER. Trimming removed 0 bases at V and 0 bases at J, with 9 bases between. The CDR3 spells CASSQEAGSSYEQYF. In nucleotides, the CDR3 is TGCGCCAGCAGCCAAGAGGCAGGGAGCTCCTACGAGCAGTACTTC.

V is TRBV5-1 and J is TRBJ2-7; D might be TRBD1 or TRBD2, each matching 5 bases. Per germline, CDR1 SGHRS and CDR2 YFSETQ. This CDR3 comprises 13 residues. V was pared by 2 bases and J by 3 bases, with 9 bases between. The CDR3 nucleotides read TGCGCCAGCAGCTTCGGGACCGGCTACGAGCAGTACTTC. Protein product: CASSFGTGYEQYF.

There are a few counts of this clone. The chain is built from TRBV19 and TRBJ1-4; D uncertain. Trimming cost V 3 bases and J 7 bases, with 12 bases left between them. Looked up from germline, CDR1 is LNHDA and CDR2 is SQIVND (reference sequence). This CDR3 is built from 14 residues. The CDR3 DNA reads TGTGCCAGTAGTATTCGCCAGGTTCCTGAAAAACTGTTTTTT. Translated, it gives CASSIRQVPEKLFF.

This chain uses TRBV5-6 with TRBJ2-1, with TRBD2 identical over 7 bases. The CDR3 length is 15 residues. The J segment lost 7 bases and the V segment lost 1 base, leaving 8 bases of the junction unmatched. Germline-derived CDR1 and CDR2 are SGHDT and YYEEEE. CDR3 DNA: TGTGCCAGCAGCTTGCCCCTGGGAGGGAGGAATGAGCAGTTCTTC. Its protein is CASSLPLGGRNEQFF.